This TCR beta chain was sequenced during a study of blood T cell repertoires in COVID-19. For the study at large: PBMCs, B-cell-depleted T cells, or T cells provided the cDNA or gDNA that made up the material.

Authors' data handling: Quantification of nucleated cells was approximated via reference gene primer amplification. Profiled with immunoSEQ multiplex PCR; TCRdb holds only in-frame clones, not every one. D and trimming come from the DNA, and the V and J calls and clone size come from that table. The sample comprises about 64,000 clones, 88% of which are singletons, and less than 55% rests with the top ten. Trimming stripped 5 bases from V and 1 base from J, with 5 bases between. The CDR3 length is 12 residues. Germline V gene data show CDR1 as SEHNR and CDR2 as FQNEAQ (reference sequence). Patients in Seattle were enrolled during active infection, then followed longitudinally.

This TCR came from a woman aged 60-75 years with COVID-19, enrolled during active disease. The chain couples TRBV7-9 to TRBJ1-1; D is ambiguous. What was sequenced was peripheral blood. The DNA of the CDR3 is TGTGCCAGCAGCGGCGGGAACACTGAAGCTTTCTTT. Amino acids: CASSGGNTEAFF. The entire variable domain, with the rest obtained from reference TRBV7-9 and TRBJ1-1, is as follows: DTGVSQNPRHKITKRGQNVTFRCDPISEHNRLYWYRQTLGQGPEFLTYFQNEAQLEKSRLLSDRFSAERPKGSFSTLEIQRTEQGDSAMYLCASSGGNTEAFFGQGTRLTVV.